The 30 T cell receptor beta chains below were found in one sample sequenced in a study of shared clonotypes between healthy human individuals. Sequencing was performed with immunoSEQ multiplex PCR; in TCRdb, only in-frame clones are kept and a portion is missing. In the table there are 650,000 to 800,000 clones, 55% to 75% of which are singletons. What was sequenced was memory CD4+ T cells sorted from blood. Subset noted: CD45RA-negative fraction. The receptors derive from a woman aged 25-40 years in good health.

The genes are TRBV5-3 and TRBJ2-1; TRBD2 matches 10 bases. TRBV5-3 is identified as an open reading frame with a role that is uncertain. CDR3 length: 18 residues. With 4 bases clipped from V and 8 bases from J, the junction kept 18 bases outside the gene matches. CDR3 protein: CARSQTFPASGRDYEQFF. The CDR3, as DNA: TGTGCCAGAAGCCAAACCTTCCCGGCTAGCGGGAGAGATTATGAGCAGTTCTTC.

This clone has a single count. The genes are TRBV27 and TRBJ1-4; D remains unclear. The CDR3 runs to 18 residues. Germline V gene data show CDR1 as MNHEY and CDR2 as SMNVEV (reference sequence). V lost 2 bases to trimming and J lost 6 bases, with 22 bases between them. DNA of the CDR3: TGTGCCAGCAGTTTAAGGCCCGGCCTCCGGAACCCGTATGAAAAACTGTTTTTT. Translated, it gives CASSLRPGLRNPYEKLFF. Full variable domain (rest looked up from reference TRBV27 and TRBJ1-4): EAQVTQNPRYLITVTGKKLTVTCSQNMNHEYMSWYRQDPGLGLRQIYYSMNVEVTDKGDVPEGYKVSRKEKRNFPLILESPSPNQTSLYFCASSLRPGLRNPYEKLFFGSGTQLSVL.

Of note for this clone: Other nucleotide sequences in the sample specify the same CDR3. The gene calls are TRBV2 and TRBJ2-7, with no clear D. The CDR3 extends over 12 amino acids. Trimming took off 7 bases at V and 3 bases at J, with 10 bases between the two ends. Germline CDR1 SNHLY, CDR2 FYNNEI. CDR3 in amino acids: CASTARSYEQYF. CDR3 in DNA: TGTGCCAGCACGGCCAGGAGCTACGAGCAGTACTTC. Full variable domain (rest looked up from reference TRBV2 and TRBJ2-7): EPEVTQTPSHQVTQMGQEVILRCVPISNHLYFYWYRQILGQKVEFLVSFYNNEISEKSEIFDDQFSVERPDGSNFTLKIRSTKLEDSAMYFCASTARSYEQYFGPGTRLTVT.

V gene TRBV5-4 combines with J gene TRBJ2-1, with D possibly matching TRBD1 (6 bases). Germline CDR1 is SGHNT and CDR2 is YYREEE (reference sequence). V gave up 7 bases and J gave up 2 bases, with 13 bases separating them. The CDR3 consists of 14 residues. CDR3 residues: CASSSPGAYNEQFF. The CDR3 nucleotides are TGTGCCAGCTCCTCCCCAGGGGCCTACAATGAGCAGTTCTTC.

Comments on this clone: This same CDR3 is encoded by further DNA sequences in the sample. This CDR3 reads CASSPNRDSNEKLFF. CDR3 nucleotides: TGTGCCAGCTCACCTAACAGAGACTCTAATGAAAAACTGTTTTTT. The chain carries TRBV18 and TRBJ1-4; no definite D call. V lost 3 bases to trimming and J lost 3 bases, with 11 bases between them. In germline, CDR1 is KGHSH, CDR2 LQKENI. The CDR3 is 15 residues long.

The sample holds a few counts of this clone. The genes are TRBV28 and TRBJ1-1; D uncertain. V lost 3 bases and J lost 7, with 6 bases in between. Germline CDR1 reads MDHEN; CDR2 reads SYDVKM. The CDR3 has 11 residues. The CDR3 region is CASSLAFEAFF. The DNA for the CDR3 is TGTGCCAGCAGTTTGGCGTTTGAAGCTTTCTTT.

The CDR3 DNA follows: TGTGCCAGCAGACGCTCGGGGAAAATCTCTGAAGCTTTCTTT. It is translated as CASRRSGKISEAFF. The V call is TRBV7-9, the J call TRBJ1-1; no clear D gene. Germline V gene lookup returns CDR1 SEHNR and CDR2 FQNEAQ (reference sequence). V was clipped by 6 bases and J by 6 bases, with 17 bases between them. CDR3 length: 14 residues.

This clone was observed once. The chain carries TRBV2 and TRBJ2-7; TRBD1 matches at 9 bases. CDR1 and CDR2 from the germline V gene are SNHLY and FYNNEI. The CDR3 is made up of 14 amino acids. V was pared by 4 bases and J by 4 bases, with 5 bases of the junction left unmatched. CDR3: CASSVRTGVYEQYF. The CDR3 nucleotides are TGTGCCAGCAGTGTAAGGACAGGGGTTTACGAGCAGTACTTC.

The rearrangement joins TRBV19 to TRBJ1-5; the D gene is possibly TRBD1 (5 bases). There are 14 residues in the CDR3. The V gene's germline CDR1 is LNHDA and CDR2 SQIVND (reference sequence). The V gene lost 10 bases and the J gene lost 1 base, with 14 bases spanning the gap. The chain's CDR3 is CATPGGRSNQPQHF. The CDR3, as DNA: TGTGCCACCCCCGGGGGGAGAAGCAATCAGCCCCAGCATTTT. The variable domain in full, completed from reference TRBV19 and TRBJ1-5, reads DGGITQSPKYLFRKEGQNVTLSCEQNLNHDAMYWYRQDPGQGLRLIYYSQIVNDFQKGDIAEGYSVSREKKESFPLTVTSAQKNPTAFYLCATPGGRSNQPQHFGDGTRLSIL.

This rearrangement joins TRBV27 to TRBJ2-1; D gene unclear. The V gene lost 5 bases and the J gene lost 4 bases, with 9 bases spanning the gap. Germline V CDR1 and CDR2: MNHEY, SMNVEV (reference sequence). The CDR3 has 13 amino acids. CDR3 bases: TGTGCCAGCAGTATAACCAGGTACAATGAGCAGTTCTTC. This sequence encodes CASSITRYNEQFF.

This sequence joins TRBV5-1 and TRBJ1-2, with D possibly being TRBD1 (6 bases). V was pared by 0 bases and J by 5 bases, with 14 bases between. The germline CDR1 and CDR2 sequences are SGHRS and YFSETQ. This CDR3 comprises 15 residues. This CDR3 reads CASSLEGRGGYGYTF. The CDR3 DNA follows: TGCGCCAGCAGCTTGGAAGGCAGGGGAGGTTATGGCTACACCTTC. The full variable domain, completed using reference TRBV5-1 and TRBJ1-2, is KAGVTQTPRYLIKTRGQQVTLSCSPISGHRSVSWYQQTPGQGLQFLFEYFSETQRNKGNFPGRFSGRQFSNSRSEMNVSTLELGDSALYLCASSLEGRGGYGYTFGSGTRLTVV.

The chain recombines TRBV6-6 with TRBJ2-1; TRBD2 is a possible D gene (5 bases). The germline V and J ends were trimmed by 10 bases and 4 bases, with 20 bases remaining between them. This CDR3 comprises 15 residues. Germline values: CDR1 MNHNY, CDR2 SVGAGI (reference sequence). The CDR3 DNA sequence: TGTGCCACCGAGAGGAGCGGAGCCGGATACAATGAGCAGTTCTTC. It encodes CATERSGAGYNEQFF.

This clone has just a few counts. The gene calls are TRBV5-1 and TRBJ1-1, with D hard to call. Trimming removed 0 bases from V and 1 base from J, with 7 bases in between. Germline V gene data show CDR1 as SGHRS and CDR2 as YFSETQ. The CDR3 extends over 14 amino acids. CDR3 sequence reads: CASSLEHPNTEAFF. CDR3 DNA: TGCGCCAGCAGCTTGGAACACCCGAACACTGAAGCTTTCTTT.

The chain joins TRBV5-4 to TRBJ2-5; D gene uncertain. Germline assignment: CDR1 SGHNT and CDR2 YYREEE (reference sequence). V was clipped by 4 bases and J by 0 bases, with 10 bases between them. CDR3 length: 14 amino acids. As DNA, the CDR3 is TGTGCCAGCAGCGCGACTTCGTACCAAGAGACCCAGTACTTC. The encoded protein is CASSATSYQETQYF.

A note on this clone: This sample includes further DNA sequences coding for the same CDR3. The V call is TRBV2, the J call TRBJ2-7; perhaps TRBD1 as D (5 bases). The CDR3 spans 14 residues. CDR1 SNHLY and CDR2 FYNNEI come from the germline V gene. The V end lost 2 bases, the J end lost 2 bases, and 10 bases lay between the germline ends. The CDR3 DNA sequence: TGTGCCAGCAGTGAATCCCAGGGTCCCTACGAGCAGTACTTC. This sequence encodes CASSESQGPYEQYF.

This clone was seen repeatedly, ten times or more. This chain connects TRBV5-1 to TRBJ1-4; TRBD1 aligns across 7 bases. V trimming: 3 bases; J trimming: 7 bases; junction bases outside the gene matches: 6. CDR1 and CDR2 from the germline V gene are SGHRS and YFSETQ. The CDR3 extends over 14 amino acids. The CDR3 spells CASSSTGMGEKLFF. The CDR3, as DNA: TGCGCCAGCAGCTCGACAGGGATGGGTGAAAAACTGTTTTTT.

The rearrangement links TRBV5-1 to TRBJ1-1; no definite D call. Germline V gene sequence: CDR1 SGHRS, CDR2 YFSETQ. Between the trimmed V and J ends, which lost 2 bases and 3 bases, there was a span of 8 bases. This CDR3 spans 13 amino acids. The CDR3 protein is CASSLDEHTEAFF. CDR3 in DNA: TGCGCCAGCAGCTTAGATGAACACACTGAAGCTTTCTTT.

The chain recombines TRBV6-1 with TRBJ2-7; no clear D. With 0 bases removed from V and 2 bases from J, the gap between germline ends came to 8 bases. CDR3 size: 14 residues. Germline V lookup: CDR1 MNHNS, CDR2 SASEGT. The CDR3 DNA follows: TGTGCCAGCAGTGAAGCGGGATTTCCCTACGAGCAGTACTTC. It translates to CASSEAGFPYEQYF.

The rearrangement links TRBV27 to TRBJ2-2; D unresolved. The germline V gene encodes CDR1 MNHEY and CDR2 SMNVEV (reference sequence). This CDR3 is built from 14 residues. The germline V and J ends were trimmed by 3 bases and 5 bases, with 10 bases remaining between them. CDR3 region: CASSFLRNTGELFF. As DNA, the CDR3 is TGTGCCAGCAGTTTCTTGCGAAATACCGGGGAGCTGTTTTTT.

The J gene is TRBJ2-7, the V gene TRBV7-9; 9 bases map to TRBD1. After removal of 3 bases from V and 6 bases from J, the junction contained 3 bases not matched to a gene. Germline lookup yields CDR1 SEHNR and CDR2 FQNEAQ (reference sequence). This CDR3 is built from 13 residues. CDR3: CASSFGTGSEQYF. The CDR3 DNA reads as TGTGCCAGCAGCTTCGGGACAGGGTCCGAGCAGTACTTC.

This chain connects TRBV11-2 to TRBJ2-7; 7 nucleotides line up with TRBD2. V lost 1 base and J lost 6; bases outside the gene matches: 6. Germline loops: CDR1 SGHAT, CDR2 FQNNGV. CDR3 length: 14 amino acids. In DNA, the CDR3 is TGTGCCAGCAGCTTAGGCGGGAGAGGAGGCGAGCAGTACTTC. As protein: CASSLGGRGGEQYF.

The rearrangement uses TRBV5-1 and TRBJ2-1; 9 bases line up with TRBD2. CDR3 size: 16 residues. V dropped 0 bases and J dropped 5; count of bases not matched to a gene: 6. The germline V gene has CDR1 SGHRS and CDR2 YFSETQ. CDR3 amino acids: CASSLAGLAGNNEQFF. As DNA, the CDR3 is TGCGCCAGCAGCTTGGCCGGGCTAGCGGGGAACAATGAGCAGTTCTTC.

Regarding this clone: This sample also contains other DNA sequences that code for the same CDR3. The chain joins TRBV27 to TRBJ2-1; 11 nucleotides match TRBD2. Germline V gene sequence: CDR1 MNHEY, CDR2 SMNVEV (reference sequence). This CDR3 comprises 16 residues. J lost 7 bases, V lost 5 bases, and 10 bases had no gene match. CDR3 nucleotide sequence: TGTGCCAGCAGTCTATTTAGTGGGACTAGCGGAAATGAGCAGTTCTTC. Protein sequence: CASSLFSGTSGNEQFF.

The chain links TRBV5-1 to TRBJ2-1, with TRBD2 matching over 9 bases. Germline V gives CDR1 SGHRS, CDR2 YFSETQ. V trimming: 5 bases; J trimming: 8 bases; junction bases outside the gene matches: 8. CDR3 length: 14 amino acids. The CDR3 sequence: CASRPVAGVDEQFF. DNA for the CDR3: TGCGCCAGCAGACCCGTAGCGGGAGTGGATGAGCAGTTCTTC.

The genes are TRBV11-2 and TRBJ2-7; 13 bases line up with TRBD2. The CDR3 sequence is 16 residues long. Germline V gene data show CDR1 as SGHAT and CDR2 as FQNNGV. Unmatched junction bases numbered 7, after V lost 5 bases and J lost 3 bases. The CDR3 reads CASSDTGTSGNYEQYF. The CDR3 nucleotides are TGTGCCAGCAGCGACACCGGGACTAGCGGGAACTACGAGCAGTACTTC.

This chain uses TRBV28 with TRBJ2-7, with 8 bases fitting TRBD2. J lost 0 bases, V lost 8 bases, and 6 bases had no gene match. The CDR3 is made up of 14 amino acids. The germline V gene has CDR1 MDHEN and CDR2 SYDVKM. CDR3 bases: TGTGCCAGCTCCCGCGGGGGGAGCTCCTACGAGCAGTACTTC. Residues: CASSRGGSSYEQYF. The whole variable domain, remainder taken from reference TRBV28 and TRBJ2-7, is DVKVTQSSRYLVKRTGEKVFLECVQDMDHENMFWYRQDPGLGLRLIYFSYDVKMKEKGDIPEGYSVSREKKERFSLILESASTNQTSMYLCASSRGGSSYEQYFGPGTRLTVT.

In DNA form, the CDR3 reads TGTGCCAGCTCACGTACAGGGGACTATGGCTACACCTTC. This gives the protein CASSRTGDYGYTF. The chain joins TRBV18 to TRBJ1-2, with 7 bases lining up with TRBD1. Losses at the gene ends were 4 bases for V and 3 bases for J; bases not matched to a gene: 2. This CDR3 has 13 residues. CDR1 KGHSH and CDR2 LQKENI come from the germline V gene. The full variable domain, with the rest looked up from reference TRBV18 and TRBJ1-2, is NAGVMQNPRHLVRRRGQEARLRCSPMKGHSHVYWYRQLPEEGLKFMVYLQKENIIDESGMPKERFSAEFPKEGPSILRIQQVVRGDSAAYFCASSRTGDYGYTFGSGTRLTVV.

The V and J genes are TRBV7-2 and TRBJ1-2; D might be TRBD1 (5 bases). Trimming cost V 2 bases and J 5 bases, with 12 bases left between them. Per the germline V gene, CDR1 is SGHTA and CDR2 is FQGNSA. The CDR3 is 14 amino acids. The CDR3 here is CASSLTRAAYGYTF. CDR3 bases: TGTGCCAGCAGCTTAACCAGGGCGGCGTATGGCTACACCTTC.

This clone was seen once. The genes are TRBV5-4 and TRBJ2-1, with 10 bases aligning to TRBD1. V gave up 4 bases and J gave up 9 bases; unmatched junction bases: 10. The CDR3 has 15 residues. The germline gives CDR1 SGHNT, CDR2 YYREEE (reference sequence). The CDR3 protein is CASSGASWTGGEQFF. The CDR3, as DNA: TGTGCCAGCAGCGGGGCTAGCTGGACAGGGGGTGAGCAGTTCTTC.

The genes are TRBV2 and TRBJ1-1; unclear D gene. The CDR3 extends over 17 amino acids. The germline V gene has CDR1 SNHLY and CDR2 FYNNEI. V was shortened by 2 bases and J by 6 bases, with 22 bases between the two germline ends. Here the CDR3 DNA reads TGTGCCAGCAGTGAACTAGAGGCCGGTACCCGGCCCCCTGAAGCTTTCTTT. It encodes CASSELEAGTRPPEAFF.